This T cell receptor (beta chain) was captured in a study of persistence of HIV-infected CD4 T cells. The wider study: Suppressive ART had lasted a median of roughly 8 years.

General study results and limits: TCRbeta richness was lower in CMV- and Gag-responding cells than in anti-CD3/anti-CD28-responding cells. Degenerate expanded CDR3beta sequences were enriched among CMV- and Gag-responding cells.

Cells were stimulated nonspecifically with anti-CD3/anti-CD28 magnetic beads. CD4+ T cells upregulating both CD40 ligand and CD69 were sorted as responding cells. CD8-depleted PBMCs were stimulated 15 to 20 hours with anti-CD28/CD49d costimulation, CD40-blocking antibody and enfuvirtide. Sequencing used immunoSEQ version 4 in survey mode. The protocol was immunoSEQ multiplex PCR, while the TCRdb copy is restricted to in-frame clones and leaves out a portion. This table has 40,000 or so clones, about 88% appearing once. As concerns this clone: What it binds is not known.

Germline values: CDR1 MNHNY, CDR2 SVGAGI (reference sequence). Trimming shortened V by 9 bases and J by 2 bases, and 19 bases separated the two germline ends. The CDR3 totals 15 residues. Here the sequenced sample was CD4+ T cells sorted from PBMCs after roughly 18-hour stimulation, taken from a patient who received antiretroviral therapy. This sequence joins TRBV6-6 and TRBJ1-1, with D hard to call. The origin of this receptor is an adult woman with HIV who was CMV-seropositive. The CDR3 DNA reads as TGTGCCAGTATCTCCCCGCCCCCCAGAAACACTGAAGCTTTCTTT. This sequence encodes CASISPPPRNTEAFF.